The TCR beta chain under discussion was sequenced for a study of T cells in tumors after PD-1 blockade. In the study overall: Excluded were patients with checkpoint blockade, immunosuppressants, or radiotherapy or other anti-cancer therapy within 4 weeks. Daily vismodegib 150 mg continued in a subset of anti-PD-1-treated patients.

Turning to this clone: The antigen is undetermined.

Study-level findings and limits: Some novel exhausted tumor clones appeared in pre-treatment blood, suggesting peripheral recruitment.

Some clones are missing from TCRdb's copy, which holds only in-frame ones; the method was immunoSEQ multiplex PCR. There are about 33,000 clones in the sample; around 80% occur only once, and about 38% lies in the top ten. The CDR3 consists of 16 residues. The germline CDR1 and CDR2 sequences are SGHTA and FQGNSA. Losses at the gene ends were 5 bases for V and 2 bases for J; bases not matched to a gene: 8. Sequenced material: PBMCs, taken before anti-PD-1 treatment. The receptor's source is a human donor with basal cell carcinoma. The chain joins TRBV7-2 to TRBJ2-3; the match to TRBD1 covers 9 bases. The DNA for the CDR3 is TGTGCCAGCAGCCCGGGACAGGGAGGGACCACAGATACGCAGTATTTT. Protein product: CASSPGQGGTTDTQYF.